A single sample is the source of the 19 T cell receptor beta chains below, sequenced in a study of cytomegalovirus exposure and HLA in healthy donors (dated by TCRdb to about 2017). Receptors were amplified or captured by the immunoSEQ multiplex PCR assay. For the multiplex PCR, a mixture combining 60 forward primers for TCR Vbeta segments and 13 reverse primers for TCR Jbeta segments was used. TCRdb holds this immuneACCESS table with in-frame rearrangements only. Some clones are missing; in checked studies, unresolved V genes explain under half, and the rest has no known cause. This sample gives 150,000 to 200,000 clones in total; 60% to 80% of them show up just once. Jointly, the top ten make up around 8.3% of the sample. Sequencing was done on a sample of PBMCs. The receptors come from a woman between 40 and 50 years old in good health and CMV-seropositive.

Only one count was recorded for this clone. V gene TRBV11-3 combines with J gene TRBJ2-3; D unclear. V gave up 2 bases and J gave up 6 bases, with 12 bases separating them. This CDR3 is 14 amino acids long. Per germline, CDR1 SGHNT and CDR2 YENEEA. Here the CDR3 DNA reads TGTGCCAGCAGCTTATCGTGGGCCCCGGATACGCAGTATTTT. It yields the protein CASSLSWAPDTQYF. The variable domain in full, completed from reference TRBV11-3 and TRBJ2-3, reads EAGVVQSPRYKIIEKKQPVAFWCNPISGHNTLYWYLQNLGQGPELLIRYENEEAVDDSQLPKDRFSAERLKGVDSTLKIQPAELGDSAVYLCASSLSWAPDTQYFGPGTRLTVL.

The V call is TRBV7-9, the J call TRBJ1-2; D may be TRBD1 (5 bases). Germline CDR1 and CDR2: SEHNR and FQNEAQ (reference sequence). CDR3 size: 13 residues. Trimming cost V 6 bases and J 6 bases, with 14 bases left between them. This chain's CDR3 is CASSTGDFDGYTF. CDR3 DNA: TGTGCCAGCAGTACCGGGGACTTCGATGGCTACACCTTC.

This clone was detected only a few times. The rearrangement links TRBV7-9 to TRBJ1-5; D gene unclear. The CDR3 consists of 13 residues. The germline CDR1 and CDR2 sequences are SEHNR and FQNEAQ (reference sequence). The V gene lost 1 base and the J gene lost 4 bases, with 5 bases spanning the gap. CDR3 sequence (DNA): TGTGCCAGCAGCTTAGGTCAGAATCAGCCCCAGCATTTT. This translates into CASSLGQNQPQHF.

This chain connects TRBV28 to TRBJ2-5; 8 positions agree with TRBD1. The CDR3 extends over 13 amino acids. Germline CDR1 and CDR2: MDHEN and SYDVKM. J lost 5 bases, V lost 5 bases, and 4 bases had no gene match. DNA for the CDR3: TGTGCCAGCAGTACAGGGGGGCGGGAGACCCAGTACTTC. Its translation is CASSTGGRETQYF.

The rearrangement links TRBV28 to TRBJ1-1; D unresolved. CDR1 is MDHEN, CDR2 SYDVKM, per germline. Trimming removed 8 bases from V and 2 bases from J, with 9 bases in between. This CDR3 contains 12 residues. The CDR3 nucleotides are TGTGCCAGCTCTGGGCGAAACACTGAAGCTTTCTTT. Protein product: CASSGRNTEAFF.

Only a few counts were recorded for this clone. V gene TRBV11-2 combines with J gene TRBJ2-3; 7 bases agree with TRBD2. CDR1 and CDR2 (germline): SGHAT, FQNNGV. J gave up 4 bases and V 2 bases, and 9 bases lay outside the gene matches. This CDR3 spans 16 amino acids. The CDR3 region is CASSLTGGLVADTQYF. The CDR3 region has the DNA TGTGCCAGCAGCTTAACGGGGGGACTGGTGGCAGATACGCAGTATTTT.

The chain couples TRBV5-6 to TRBJ2-5, with 8 bases fitting TRBD2. Germline lookup yields CDR1 SGHDT and CDR2 YYEEEE. Losses at the gene ends were 4 bases for V and 5 bases for J; bases not matched to a gene: 13. The CDR3 contains 16 residues. The CDR3 sequence: CASSTGLTSVVETQYF. The CDR3, as DNA: TGTGCCAGCAGCACGGGGTTGACTAGCGTGGTGGAGACCCAGTACTTC.

This chain links TRBV28 with TRBJ2-2; tentatively, D is TRBD1 (6 bases). The CDR3 covers 13 residues. V gave up 6 bases and J gave up 6 bases, with 11 bases separating them. Germline V gene lookup returns CDR1 MDHEN and CDR2 SYDVKM. Here the CDR3 DNA reads TGTGCCAGCAGATGGGGGCGCGCCGGGGAGCTGTTTTTT. It is translated as CASRWGRAGELFF.

This clone was detected many times. This chain joins TRBV27 and TRBJ1-4; 7 positions match TRBD1. In germline, CDR1 is MNHEY, CDR2 SMNVEV (reference sequence). With 0 bases clipped from V and 7 bases from J, the junction kept 2 bases outside the gene matches. The CDR3 covers 14 residues. CDR3 coding DNA: TGTGCCAGCAGTTTATCTCGGGACAGTGAAAAACTGTTTTTT. Encoded protein: CASSLSRDSEKLFF.

The chain uses TRBV4-3 and TRBJ2-2, with D possibly being TRBD1 (6 bases). Germline CDR1 is LGHNA and CDR2 is YSLEER. Trimming took 3 bases from V and 5 from J, leaving 16 bases between them. This CDR3 has 16 residues. The CDR3 region is CASSQRTGPQTGELFF. CDR3 DNA: TGCGCCAGCAGCCAGCGAACAGGGCCTCAAACCGGGGAGCTGTTTTTT.

The V call is TRBV6-1, the J call TRBJ1-2; 9 bases line up with TRBD1. This CDR3 comprises 15 residues. Germline V CDR1 and CDR2: MNHNS, SASEGT. After removal of 4 bases from V and 6 bases from J, the junction contained 9 bases not matched to a gene. CDR3 nucleotides: TGTGCCAGCAGTGCGGGGACAGGGCGGGTGGATGGCTACACCTTC. Its translation is CASSAGTGRVDGYTF.

The chain employs TRBV27 and TRBJ2-3, with 8 positions matching TRBD1. CDR3 length equals 14 residues. The trim removed 6 bases at V and 4 bases at J, leaving 6 bases unmatched. Germline values: CDR1 MNHEY, CDR2 SMNVEV (reference sequence). Here the CDR3 DNA reads TGTGCCAGCAGCCTGGACAGGGCGGCAGATACGCAGTATTTT. Translating gives CASSLDRAADTQYF.

The rearrangement joins TRBV11-1 to TRBJ2-1, with unresolved D. With 5 bases removed from V and 7 bases from J, the gap between germline ends came to 12 bases. CDR1 and CDR2 from the germline V gene are SGHAT and FQDESV (reference sequence). The CDR3 extends over 13 amino acids. As DNA, the CDR3 is TGTGCCAGCAGCCCCCTCTCTCGTAATGAGCAGTTCTTC. This codes for CASSPLSRNEQFF.

This clone came up once. Other DNA sequences in this sample translate to the same CDR3. The J gene is TRBJ2-7, the V gene TRBV10-3; TRBD1 agrees at 8 bases. The CDR3 loop spans 12 amino acids. Germline V lookup: CDR1 ENHRY, CDR2 SYGVKD. V shed 6 bases and J 5 bases; nucleotides not matched to a gene: 3. The CDR3 reads CAISEDRDEQYF. CDR3 nucleotides: TGTGCCATCAGCGAGGACAGGGACGAGCAGTACTTC.

The chain carries TRBV19 and TRBJ2-6; the D gene is possibly TRBD1 (6 bases). Germline V gene lookup returns CDR1 LNHDA and CDR2 SQIVND (reference sequence). The CDR3 length is 19 residues. V lost 3 bases and J 2 bases, leaving 20 bases between the germline ends. The CDR3 is CASSMQDSKSVAGANVLTF. For the CDR3, the DNA is TGTGCCAGTAGTATGCAGGACAGCAAATCCGTGGCTGGGGCCAACGTCCTGACTTTC.

The rearrangement links TRBV10-2 to TRBJ2-7; TRBD2 matches at 10 bases. The CDR3 covers 15 residues. CDR1 is WSHSY and CDR2 is SAAADI in the germline V gene. J lost 0 bases, V lost 8 bases, and 7 bases had no gene match. CDR3 nucleotide sequence: TGCGCCAGCGCTTCACTAGCGGGAACCTCCTACGAGCAGTACTTC. This gives the protein CASASLAGTSYEQYF.

V and J are TRBV27 and TRBJ2-3; weak D call: TRBD2 (6 bases). CDR1 is MNHEY, CDR2 SMNVEV, per germline (reference sequence). V lost 3 bases and J 5 bases, leaving 9 bases between the germline ends. CDR3 size: 13 residues. This chain's CDR3 is CASSFLRGDTQYF. The CDR3 DNA sequence: TGTGCCAGCAGTTTCCTGCGGGGAGATACGCAGTATTTT.

This clone was picked up one time. V and J are TRBV4-3 and TRBJ1-1, with 9 bases that match TRBD1. This CDR3 has 16 residues. Looked up from germline, CDR1 is LGHNA and CDR2 is YSLEER. J was trimmed by 4 bases and V by 1 base; bases with no gene match: 7. The CDR3: CASSQVQGAGRTEAFF. The CDR3 DNA sequence: TGCGCCAGCAGCCAAGTACAGGGGGCGGGTCGCACTGAAGCTTTCTTT.

The J gene is TRBJ1-5, the V gene TRBV27; D gene ambiguous. Germline CDR1 reads MNHEY; CDR2 reads SMNVEV (reference sequence). V was trimmed by 6 bases and J by 5 bases, leaving 14 bases between them. The CDR3 has 14 residues. CDR3 coding DNA: TGTGCCAGCAGGCCCGGGTGGTCGGATCAGCCCCAGCATTTT. It specifies CASRPGWSDQPQHF.